Below are 26 T cell receptor beta chains sequenced from a single sample in a study of blood T cell repertoires in COVID-19 (dated by TCRdb to between 2020 and 2021). Library preparation used the immunoSEQ multiplex PCR assay. The immuneACCESS repertoire file appears here via TCRdb, limited to in-frame rearrangements. These files lack a portion of the clones; in checked studies, under half of the deficit traces to unresolved V genes, and the cause of the others is not known. The sample table shows tens of thousands of clones, and 75% to 95% are seen once. Roughly 15% of the sample lies in the top ten. The sequenced sample was peripheral blood. Source of these receptors: a man older than 75 with acute or convalescent COVID-19.

The chain carries TRBV12-3 or TRBV12-4 and TRBJ1-2, with TRBD1 matching over 8 bases. There are 13 residues in the CDR3. V was clipped by 8 bases and J by 5 bases; unmatched bases: 7. CDR3 DNA: TGTGCCAGCTCCGGACAGGGAGATTATGGCTACACCTTC. This translates into CASSGQGDYGYTF.

The rearrangement links TRBV19 to TRBJ1-2, with 8 bases that match TRBD1. V gave up 7 bases and J gave up 3 bases; unmatched junction bases: 10. The CDR3 is 15 residues long. Germline V gene data show CDR1 as LNHDA and CDR2 as SQIVND (reference sequence). This CDR3 is CASNRYQGADYGYTF. The CDR3 DNA follows: TGTGCCAGTAACCGATATCAGGGGGCGGACTATGGCTACACCTTC.

V usage is TRBV6-5 and J usage is TRBJ1-2, with D perhaps matching TRBD1 (6 bases). Deletions cut 4 bases from V and 4 bases from J, with 16 bases between. CDR3 length equals 15 residues. Germline V gene lookup returns CDR1 MNHEY and CDR2 SVGAGI. Here the CDR3 DNA reads TGTGCCAGCAGTTTCAGGGGACCCCCTCTCTATGGCTACACCTTC. Its protein product is CASSFRGPPLYGYTF.

The V gene is TRBV6-5, the J gene TRBJ1-2; 9 nucleotides line up with TRBD1. The CDR3 has 11 amino acids. V shed 6 bases, J shed 10 bases, and the junction held 3 bases outside the gene matches. Germline-derived CDR1 and CDR2 are MNHEY and SVGAGI. The CDR3 nucleotides are TGTGCCAGCAGGGGACAGGGCGCCTACACCTTC. Translating gives CASRGQGAYTF.

The chain links TRBV6-1 to TRBJ2-6; D might be TRBD1 (6 bases). The CDR3 loop spans 16 amino acids. The germline V gene has CDR1 MNHNS and CDR2 SASEGT. V lost 4 bases and J 2 bases, leaving 12 bases between the germline ends. The CDR3 is CASSVSGAAGANVLTF. DNA for the CDR3: TGTGCCAGCAGTGTTTCAGGGGCTGCTGGGGCCAACGTCCTGACTTTC.

V usage is TRBV2 and J usage is TRBJ2-3, with 9 bases aligning to TRBD1. From germline, CDR1 is SNHLY and CDR2 FYNNEI. V lost 10 bases, J lost 6 bases, and 11 bases stayed unmatched. CDR3 size: 14 residues. CDR3 amino acids: CATFLDRGADTQYF. The CDR3 DNA is TGTGCCACCTTCTTGGACAGGGGTGCGGATACGCAGTATTTT.

The chain recombines TRBV6-6 with TRBJ2-7; 10 nucleotides align to TRBD1. This CDR3 has 15 residues. Germline V gene data show CDR1 as MNHNY and CDR2 as SVGAGI (reference sequence). J lost 5 bases, V lost 5 bases, and 9 bases had no gene match. The CDR3 DNA reads as TGTGCCAGCAGTCAAGGACAGGGGGGGATGAACGAGCAGTACTTC. Translation gives CASSQGQGGMNEQYF.

The chain employs TRBV15 and TRBJ2-7, with D uncertain. CDR3 size: 12 residues. Trimming took off 0 bases at V and 3 bases at J, with 3 bases between the two ends. Per the germline V gene, CDR1 is LNHNV and CDR2 is YYDKDF (reference sequence). Written as DNA, the CDR3 is TGTGCCACCAGCAGAGATCACTACGAGCAGTACTTC. The encoded protein is CATSRDHYEQYF. The full variable domain, its missing parts supplied by reference TRBV15 and TRBJ2-7, is DAMVIQNPRYQVTQFGKPVTLSCSQTLNHNVMYWYQQKSSQAPKLLFHYYDKDFNNEADTPDNFQSRRPNTSFCFLDIRSPGLGDTAMYLCATSRDHYEQYFGPGTRLTVT.

The genes are TRBV19 and TRBJ2-5, with 7 bases lining up with TRBD2. V lost 4 bases and J lost 5; bases outside the gene matches: 7. Germline V CDR1 and CDR2: LNHDA, SQIVND (reference sequence). The CDR3 has 14 residues. The CDR3 sequence: CASSRQAGSETQYF. DNA for the CDR3: TGTGCCAGTAGTAGACAAGCGGGGTCGGAGACCCAGTACTTC.

This chain links TRBV9 with TRBJ2-7; D gene ambiguous. Trimming stripped 2 bases from V and 0 bases from J, with 6 bases between. Germline CDR1 reads SGDLS; CDR2 reads YYNGEE. This CDR3 has 13 amino acids. CDR3 sequence: CASSVGISYEQYF. The CDR3 nucleotides are TGTGCCAGCAGCGTCGGTATCTCCTACGAGCAGTACTTC.

The chain is built from TRBV18 and TRBJ2-6; maybe TRBD1 (6 bases). V lost 3 bases, J lost 2 bases, and 8 bases lay in between. This CDR3 is 15 amino acids long. CDR1 and CDR2 (germline): KGHSH, LQKENI. CDR3 amino acids: CASSPGQTGANVLTF. The CDR3 region has the DNA TGTGCCAGCTCACCCGGACAGACTGGGGCCAACGTCCTGACTTTC.

This clone was seen only a few times. DNA for the CDR3: TGTGCCAGCAGTTTATCTGGGGTTAGCGGGGGGGCTCAGGAGCAGTTCTTC. Translated: CASSLSGVSGGAQEQFF. The chain recombines TRBV27 with TRBJ2-1, with TRBD2 identical over 11 bases. The CDR3 extends over 17 amino acids. Germline assignment: CDR1 MNHEY and CDR2 SMNVEV (reference sequence). Trimming took 0 bases from V and 10 from J; bases not matched to a gene: 11.

The J gene is TRBJ1-5, the V gene TRBV10-3, with D hard to call. V was shortened by 2 bases and J by 1 base, with 6 bases between the two germline ends. The CDR3 spans 14 residues. Germline CDR1 reads ENHRY; CDR2 reads SYGVKD. The CDR3 DNA is TGTGCCATCAGTGAGACCGCGAGCAATCAGCCCCAGCATTTT. Amino acid sequence: CAISETASNQPQHF.

The chain combines TRBV18 with TRBJ2-5; 8 bases agree with TRBD1. This CDR3 contains 13 residues. V lost 6 bases and J lost 3; bases outside the gene matches: 3. Germline V gene sequence: CDR1 KGHSH, CDR2 LQKENI. CDR3 sequence reads: CASSDRVEETQYF. CDR3 in DNA: TGTGCCAGCTCGGACAGGGTCGAAGAGACCCAGTACTTC. The full variable domain, rest sourced from reference TRBV18 and TRBJ2-5, is NAGVMQNPRHLVRRRGQEARLRCSPMKGHSHVYWYRQLPEEGLKFMVYLQKENIIDESGMPKERFSAEFPKEGPSILRIQQVVRGDSAAYFCASSDRVEETQYFGPGTRLLVL.

The J gene is TRBJ2-5, the V gene TRBV6-5; 10 nucleotides line up with TRBD2. The CDR3 extends over 14 amino acids. Trimming took 7 bases from V and 1 from J; bases not matched to a gene: 3. The germline V gene has CDR1 MNHEY and CDR2 SVGAGI. DNA for the CDR3: TGTGCCAGCACCATAGCGGGGGGCCAAGAGACCCAGTACTTC. Protein: CASTIAGGQETQYF.

The chain is built from TRBV5-1 and TRBJ2-7; TRBD1 is a possible D gene (6 bases). V lost 3 bases and J lost 4, with 11 bases in between. Germline assignment: CDR1 SGHRS and CDR2 YFSETQ. The CDR3 length is 13 residues. CDR3 in amino acids: CASSSTGMYEQYF. CDR3 DNA sequence: TGCGCCAGCAGCTCTACAGGGATGTACGAGCAGTACTTC. Complete variable domain (other parts from reference TRBV5-1 and TRBJ2-7): KAGVTQTPRYLIKTRGQQVTLSCSPISGHRSVSWYQQTPGQGLQFLFEYFSETQRNKGNFPGRFSGRQFSNSRSEMNVSTLELGDSALYLCASSSTGMYEQYFGPGTRLTVT.

The V call is TRBV7-9, the J call TRBJ1-5; TRBD1 matches at 9 bases. Germline values: CDR1 SEHNR, CDR2 FQNEAQ (reference sequence). The CDR3 totals 15 residues. The ends lost 4 bases at V and 6 bases at J; junction bases unmatched: 7. The CDR3 nucleotides are TGTGCCAGCAGCTCCTCCGGGACAGGGTCTCAGCCCCAGCATTTT. This sequence encodes CASSSSGTGSQPQHF.

This rearrangement joins TRBV21-1 to TRBJ1-6; the table's TRBD1 call for D was not verified on the DNA. TRBV21-1 is a pseudogene. This CDR3 is built from 16 residues. CDR3 residues: CASSPPGQGGRSPLHF. CDR3 DNA: TGTGCCAGCAGCCCTCCTGGACAGGGAGGAAGGTCACCCCTCCACTTT.

This clone was detected many times. Other DNA variants within this sample encode the same CDR3. V and J are TRBV19 and TRBJ1-6, with TRBD1 matching over 7 bases. The CDR3 loop spans 14 amino acids. Trimming removed 2 bases from V and 7 bases from J; junction bases left unmatched: 2. Germline values: CDR1 LNHDA, CDR2 SQIVND (reference sequence). The CDR3 sequence: CASSITGANSPLHF. Written as DNA, the CDR3 is TGTGCCAGTAGTATAACAGGGGCGAATTCACCCCTCCACTTT.

J is TRBJ2-7 and V is TRBV30; perhaps TRBD2 as D (6 bases). CDR3 length: 14 amino acids. Looked up from germline, CDR1 is GTSNPN and CDR2 is SVGIG (reference sequence). V gave up 1 base and J gave up 4 bases, with 14 bases separating them. The CDR3 coding sequence is TGTGCCTGGAGTGCCTTGGAGGGCATTTACGAGCAGTACTTC. It codes for CAWSALEGIYEQYF. Drawing the rest from reference TRBV30 and TRBJ2-7, the complete variable domain is SQTIHQWPATLVQPVGSPLSLECTVEGTSNPNLYWYRQAAGRGLQLLFYSVGIGQISSEVPQNLSASRPQDRQFILSSKKLLLSDSGFYLCAWSALEGIYEQYFGPGTRLTVT.

V usage is TRBV2 and J usage is TRBJ1-1; perhaps TRBD1 as D (6 bases). Germline loops: CDR1 SNHLY, CDR2 FYNNEI. The CDR3 is made up of 14 amino acids. The V end lost 1 base, the J end lost 1 base, and 7 bases lay between the germline ends. CDR3 sequence reads: CASSEDRANTEAFF. CDR3 nucleotide sequence: TGTGCCAGCAGTGAAGACAGGGCGAACACTGAAGCTTTCTTT.

This chain joins TRBV24-1 and TRBJ2-1; tentative D call: TRBD2 (6 bases). Trimming left V 0 bases short and J 6 bases short, with 14 bases between. Germline V gene lookup returns CDR1 KGHDR and CDR2 SFDVKD. The CDR3 runs 16 residues. The CDR3 loop reads CATSDLRASESNEQFF. In DNA form, the CDR3 reads TGTGCCACCAGTGATTTGCGGGCTAGCGAGAGCAATGAGCAGTTCTTC.

The CDR3 region has the DNA TGTGCCAGCAGCTTTGCCGGGAGGACCTACGAGCAGTACTTC. It translates to CASSFAGRTYEQYF. The rearrangement joins TRBV5-4 to TRBJ2-7, with 7 bases fitting TRBD2. The CDR3 extends over 14 amino acids. V was clipped by 2 bases and J by 2 bases; unmatched bases: 4. Germline V lookup: CDR1 SGHNT, CDR2 YYREEE (reference sequence).

The CDR3 region has the DNA TGTGCCAGCAGCTCGAACACGAGGGGGACTGAAGCTTTCTTT. Its translation is CASSSNTRGTEAFF. The genes are TRBV11-2 and TRBJ1-1; TRBD1 is a possible D gene (6 bases). V lost 4 bases, J lost 5 bases, and 14 bases lay in between. The CDR3 is 14 residues long. The germline V gene has CDR1 SGHAT and CDR2 FQNNGV.

This clone has just a few counts. The chain employs TRBV30 and TRBJ1-6; possible D gene TRBD1, 6 bases. The V end was cut by 3 bases, the J end by 9 bases, with 15 bases between. Germline V gene data show CDR1 as GTSNPN and CDR2 as SVGIG (reference sequence). The CDR3 is 14 amino acids. The CDR3, as DNA: TGTGCCTGGAGAAAACAGGGTGAATTTTCACCCCTCCACTTT. It specifies CAWRKQGEFSPLHF.

The CDR3 bases are TGTGCCAGCAGCGTAGACCCCGGGACAGGCCCGTTACAATGGCAGTTCTTC. Protein sequence: CASSVDPGTGPLQWQFF. The chain couples TRBV9 to TRBJ2-1, with 8 bases fitting TRBD1. This CDR3 has 17 amino acids. From germline, CDR1 is SGDLS and CDR2 YYNGEE. V lost 0 bases and J lost 12; bases outside the gene matches: 17.